Listed below are T cell receptor beta chains from one sample, sequenced in a study of T-cell reconstitution after alpha-beta-depleted transplantation in children. TCRdb re-analysed the PCR reads in MiXCR, keeping a single row per CDR3 protein. The sample yields 140,000 or so distinct CDR3 sequences, around 9% seen once. The sequenced sample was PBMCs, mostly from graft donor cells, obtained 180 days after TCRalphabeta/CD19-depleted stem cell transplant. These receptor sequences come from a female patient aged 2 to 10 who had a stem cell transplant for congenital amegakaryocytic thrombocytopenia, so the T cells may come from the graft donor. Both conserved end residues are part of each CDR3. Fields, in order: V gene, J gene, CDR3 protein.

TRBV6-5	TRBJ1-1	CASSEQGGEAFF
TRBV4-2	TRBJ2-7	CASMGTGDEQYF
TRBV5-1	TRBJ2-5	CASSLDFQGPGETQYF
TRBV20-1	TRBJ2-1	CSGVDRAPNEQFF
TRBV5-5	TRBJ2-1	CASTVPGPINEQFF
TRBV11-1	TRBJ1-3	CASSLPGRGNTIYF
TRBV5-1	TRBJ2-7	CASSPDMGSYEQYF
TRBV30	TRBJ1-6	CAWSADEGAGAPLHF
TRBV6-5	TRBJ1-1	CASSYSLDRKGTEAFF
TRBV10-3	TRBJ2-7	CATTSGSSHEQYF
TRBV7-2	TRBJ2-1	CASSLTGGGRFEQFF
TRBV24-1	TRBJ2-1	CATRASGSGEQFF
TRBV29-1	TRBJ2-4	CSVRPLAKNIQYF
TRBV6-2/TRBV6-3	TRBJ2-1	CASSSRTSGNYNEQFF
TRBV7-9	TRBJ1-3	CASSPRDTSSGNTIYF
TRBV7-2	TRBJ2-1	CASSLLMGTSSYNEQFF
TRBV7-2	TRBJ2-7	CASSLEASSSYEQYF
TRBV5-6	TRBJ2-1	CASSLVAGRNEQFF
TRBV24-1	TRBJ2-5	CATSDPGRQETQYF
TRBV28	TRBJ2-7	CASSQGSSYEQYF
TRBV24-1	TRBJ2-5	CATSAQVGLRGETQYF
TRBV5-1	TRBJ2-7	CASSELAGGQYEQYF
TRBV20-1	TRBJ1-2	CSARAGNYGYTF
TRBV5-6	TRBJ1-6	CASSTGTVPNSPLHF
TRBV7-9	TRBJ1-2	CASSLRTRIANYGYTF
TRBV12-3/TRBV12-4	TRBJ1-4	CAARVGQGGEKLFF
TRBV5-1	TRBJ2-5	CASSRGQGASETQYF
TRBV7-6	TRBJ2-7	CASSLGGGEGSYEQYF
TRBV7-9	TRBJ2-5	CASSPRQGLGETQYF
TRBV12-3/TRBV12-4	TRBJ2-7	CASSLMGDLYEQYF
TRBV20-1	TRBJ2-5	CSARGQPGETQYF
TRBV28	TRBJ2-3	CASSSPSTDTQYF
TRBV29-1	TRBJ1-2	CSGGLQGARGGYTF
TRBV10-3	TRBJ2-2	CAISVAADTGELFF
TRBV3-1	TRBJ1-1	CATCRVASVRSEAFF
TRBV7-2	TRBJ1-6	CASSLQTGGGNSPLHF
TRBV29-1	TRBJ1-2	CSVETLYGYTF
TRBV7-9	TRBJ2-3	CASSRWTAEGSTDTQYF
TRBV5-6	TRBJ2-5	CASSLAGRLKETQYF
TRBV20-1	TRBJ1-6	CSARHGQGDYNSPLHF
TRBV28	TRBJ2-5	CASSSTGIETQYF
TRBV20-1	TRBJ2-1	CCASRGRGSGEQFF